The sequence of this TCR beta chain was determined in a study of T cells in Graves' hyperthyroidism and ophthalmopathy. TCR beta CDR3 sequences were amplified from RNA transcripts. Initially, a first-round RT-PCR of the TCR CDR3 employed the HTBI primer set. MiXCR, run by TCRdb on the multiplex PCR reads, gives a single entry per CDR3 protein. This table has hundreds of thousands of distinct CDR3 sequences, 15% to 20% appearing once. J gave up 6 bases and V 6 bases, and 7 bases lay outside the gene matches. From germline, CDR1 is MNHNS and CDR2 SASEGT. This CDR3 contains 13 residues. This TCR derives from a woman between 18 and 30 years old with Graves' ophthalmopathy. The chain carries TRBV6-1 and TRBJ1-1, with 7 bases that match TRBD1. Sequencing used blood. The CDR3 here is CASSPRGRAEAFF. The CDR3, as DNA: TGTGCCAGCAGCCCGAGGGGGCGGGCTGAAGCTTTCTTT.